These 28 T cell receptor beta chains share one sample of origin, sequenced in a study of identical twins. TCRdb re-analysed the 5' RACE reads in MiXCR, keeping a single row per CDR3 protein. The sample contains about 390,000 distinct CDR3 sequences, 7% to 9.5% of which appear only once. The material sequenced was naive T cells sorted from blood. The receptor source for this set is a woman in her forties or fifties in good health.

This clonotype was seen repeatedly, ten times or more. The chain combines TRBV9 with TRBJ2-7; D is ambiguous. Germline V gene data show CDR1 as SGDLS and CDR2 as YYNGEE. V lost 3 bases, J lost 0 bases, and 7 bases lay in between. The CDR3 length is 13 residues. CDR3 sequence (DNA): TGTGCCAGCAGCGCCTTCCCCTCCTACGAGCAGTACTTC. Protein: CASSAFPSYEQYF.

This clonotype was observed a handful of times. J is TRBJ2-2 and V is TRBV12-3 or TRBV12-4; TRBD2 aligns across 7 bases. The V segment lost 5 bases and the J segment 3 bases; nucleotides outside the gene matches: 3. The CDR3 totals 14 residues. CDR3 residues: CASSRDYYTGELFF. The CDR3 DNA is TGTGCCAGCAGTCGGGACTACTACACCGGGGAGCTGTTTTTT.

The CDR3 nucleotides are TGTGCCAGCAGCCAAGATTCCCACACCGGGGAGCTGTTTTTT. It is translated as CASSQDSHTGELFF. V and J are TRBV3-1 and TRBJ2-2; unclear D gene. The germline V gene has CDR1 LGHDT and CDR2 YNNKEL (reference sequence). The V and J ends lost 0 bases and 3 bases respectively, with 5 bases between them. This CDR3 contains 14 residues.

This clonotype was detected ten times or more. The V and J genes are TRBV10-3 and TRBJ2-1; 11 nucleotides line up with TRBD1. V trimming: 2 bases; J trimming: 8 bases; junction bases outside the gene matches: 5. The CDR3 is made up of 15 amino acids. CDR1 and CDR2 from the germline V gene are ENHRY and SYGVKD. The CDR3 DNA is TGTGCCATCAGTGAGCCACCGGGACAGGGGGATGAGCAGTTCTTC. Protein sequence: CAISEPPGQGDEQFF.

This clonotype has ten or more counts. The chain uses TRBV4-1 and TRBJ1-6; no reliable D call. Germline V lookup: CDR1 MGHRA, CDR2 YSYEKL. Trimming removed 2 bases at V and 6 bases at J, with 8 bases between. The CDR3 runs to 14 residues. This CDR3 reads CASSQWQTNSPLHF. In nucleotides, the CDR3 is TGCGCCAGCAGCCAATGGCAGACTAATTCACCCCTCCACTTT.

This clonotype has just a few counts. The chain has TRBV20-1 and TRBJ2-7, with a tentative D call TRBD1 (6 bases). CDR3 length: 11 residues. V was pared by 6 bases and J by 2 bases, with 8 bases between. The germline V gene encodes CDR1 DFQATT and CDR2 SNEGSKA (reference sequence). As DNA, the CDR3 is TGCAGTGCCAGGACAGCCTACGAGCAGTACGTC. It is translated as CSARTAYEQYV.

V usage is TRBV5-1 and J usage is TRBJ2-5; 11 bases fit TRBD2. Germline trimming cut 5 bases from V and 5 bases from J; bases unmatched to any gene: 11. The CDR3 is 16 amino acids. CDR1 SGHRS and CDR2 YFSETQ come from the germline V gene. CDR3 nucleotides: TGCGCCAGCAGGACTAGCGGGAATCTGTTTGGGGAGACCCAGTACTTC. Amino acid sequence: CASRTSGNLFGETQYF.

The chain combines TRBV6-5 with TRBJ2-3; 13 positions match TRBD2. This CDR3 is 15 amino acids long. Germline V CDR1 and CDR2: MNHEY, SVGAGI. With 6 bases clipped from V and 2 bases from J, the junction kept 2 bases outside the gene matches. CDR3 sequence: CASRGLAGPTDTQYF. The CDR3 nucleotides read TGTGCCAGCAGGGGACTAGCGGGGCCCACAGATACGCAGTATTTT.

This chain connects TRBV29-1 to TRBJ2-2; D unclear. V shed 4 bases and J shed 1 base, with 4 bases lying between them. The CDR3 is 12 amino acids. In germline, CDR1 is SQVTM, CDR2 ANQGSEA. CDR3 residues: CSVAQNTGELFF. The DNA of the CDR3 is TGCAGCGTTGCTCAGAACACCGGGGAGCTGTTTTTT.

The chain is built from TRBV7-9 and TRBJ2-2; D may be TRBD2 (5 bases). The CDR3 runs 14 residues. V lost 4 bases, J lost 8 bases, and 14 bases lay in between. Germline CDR1 and CDR2: SEHNR and FQNEAQ (reference sequence). CDR3 nucleotide sequence: TGTGCCAGCAGCTCAGCCCCGGGGTCTGGGGAGCTGTTTTTT. It yields the protein CASSSAPGSGELFF.

This clonotype was picked up many times. This chain links TRBV12-3 or TRBV12-4 with TRBJ2-2, with 10 bases identical to TRBD2. This CDR3 contains 17 residues. With V trimmed by 2 bases and J by 5 bases, 8 bases remained unmatched. The CDR3 sequence is CASSLSPSGSLTGELFF. The CDR3 nucleotides are TGTGCCAGCAGTTTAAGTCCTAGCGGGAGTCTGACCGGGGAGCTGTTTTTT.

The chain carries TRBV5-1 and TRBJ2-7; 7 bases agree with TRBD2. V gave up 0 bases and J gave up 2 bases; unmatched junction bases: 5. The CDR3 is 15 amino acids. Per germline, CDR1 SGHRS and CDR2 YFSETQ. CDR3 in DNA: TGCGCCAGCAGCTTGGTCCAGGGAGGGACCTACGAGCAGTACTTC. Translated, it gives CASSLVQGGTYEQYF.

The chain joins TRBV19 to TRBJ2-1; 7 bases map to TRBD1. After removal of 3 bases from V and 12 bases from J, the junction contained 11 bases not matched to a gene. This CDR3 has 14 amino acids. Germline V gene sequence: CDR1 LNHDA, CDR2 SQIVND (reference sequence). Here the CDR3 reads CASSIVQGQIWQFF. In nucleotides, the CDR3 is TGTGCCAGTAGTATTGTACAGGGGCAGATCTGGCAGTTCTTC.

Here the CDR3 reads CASTTRGHEQYF. The CDR3, as DNA: TGTGCCAGCACTACCAGGGGACACGAGCAGTACTTC. The chain uses TRBV12-3 or TRBV12-4 and TRBJ2-7, with a possible D match to TRBD1 (6 bases). The CDR3 runs to 12 residues. With 7 bases removed from V and 5 bases from J, the gap between germline ends came to 12 bases.

At least ten counts were recorded for this clonotype. The J gene is TRBJ2-5, the V gene TRBV12-3 or TRBV12-4; tentatively, D is TRBD1 (6 bases). Between the trimmed V and J ends, which lost 5 bases and 1 base, there was a span of 14 bases. The CDR3 is 15 residues long. The DNA for the CDR3 is TGTGCCAGCAGTCCCCGAAGAGGGGGCCAAGAGACCCAGTACTTC. This codes for CASSPRRGGQETQYF.

This rearrangement joins TRBV6-2 or TRBV6-3 to TRBJ2-7, with 7 bases lining up with TRBD1. This CDR3 contains 14 residues. Germline CDR1 and CDR2: MNHEY and SVGEGT. Trimming removed 4 bases from V and 3 bases from J; junction bases left unmatched: 6. The CDR3 is CASSSRDRGYEQYV. CDR3 bases: TGTGCCAGCAGTTCCCGGGACAGAGGCTACGAGCAGTACGTC.

This clonotype was observed a handful of times. V usage is TRBV5-1 and J usage is TRBJ1-1; no reliable D call. The germline gives CDR1 SGHRS, CDR2 YFSETQ. V lost 4 bases, J lost 7 bases, and 20 bases lay in between. The CDR3 contains 15 residues. As DNA, the CDR3 is TGCGCCAGCAGCCTATTGATCTCACCCGAGAGTGAAGCTTTCTTT. Its translation is CASSLLISPESEAFF. The whole variable domain, remainder taken from reference TRBV5-1 and TRBJ1-1, is KAGVTQTPRYLIKTRGQQVTLSCSPISGHRSVSWYQQTPGQGLQFLFEYFSETQRNKGNFPGRFSGRQFSNSRSEMNVSTLELGDSALYLCASSLLISPESEAFFGQGTRLTVV.

At least ten counts were recorded for this clonotype. V gene TRBV6-5 combines with J gene TRBJ2-2, with 7 positions matching TRBD1. This CDR3 spans 17 amino acids. With V trimmed by 6 bases and J by 6 bases, 16 bases remained unmatched. Germline V gives CDR1 MNHEY, CDR2 SVGAGI. The CDR3 sequence: CASSPGTAITPSGELFF. CDR3 nucleotide sequence: TGTGCCAGCAGCCCCGGGACAGCTATAACACCGTCCGGGGAGCTGTTTTTT.

The chain links TRBV27 to TRBJ2-1; no clear D gene. Germline V CDR1 and CDR2: MNHEY, SMNVEV (reference sequence). The V end was cut by 1 base, the J end by 9 bases, with 16 bases between. CDR3 size: 15 residues. The CDR3 DNA sequence: TGTGCCAGCAGTTTATGGTTCGGAGCTAATGCTGAGCAGTTCTTC. Translation gives CASSLWFGANAEQFF.

The V and J genes are TRBV7-6 and TRBJ1-2; D unresolved. This CDR3 contains 13 residues. With 4 bases removed from V and 3 bases from J, the gap between germline ends came to 9 bases. In germline, CDR1 is SGHVS, CDR2 FNYEAQ. CDR3 residues: CASSSYSDYGYTF. The DNA for the CDR3 is TGTGCCAGCAGCTCTTACTCGGACTATGGCTACACCTTC.

This clonotype was observed a few times. V is TRBV4-1 and J is TRBJ1-2; 7 bases map to TRBD1. V lost 3 bases, J lost 4 bases, and 8 bases stayed unmatched. The CDR3 runs 15 residues. Germline V gives CDR1 MGHRA, CDR2 YSYEKL. The CDR3 bases are TGCGCCAGCAGCCAGGACCCCGGGACAGCCTATGGCTACACCTTC. Its protein is CASSQDPGTAYGYTF.

This clonotype has at least ten counts. The CDR3 here is CSARDRSRGSYQPQHF. Written as DNA, the CDR3 is TGCAGTGCTAGAGATCGAAGCAGGGGCAGCTATCAGCCCCAGCATTTT. The V and J genes are TRBV20-1 and TRBJ1-5; tentatively, D is TRBD1 (6 bases). Between the trimmed V and J ends, which lost 0 bases and 5 bases, there was a span of 17 bases. Germline V gives CDR1 DFQATT, CDR2 SNEGSKA (reference sequence). The CDR3 sequence is 16 residues long.

This clonotype has ten or more counts. The chain couples TRBV5-1 to TRBJ1-3; the D is unclear. This CDR3 contains 15 residues. Trimming removed 4 bases from V and 0 bases from J, with 11 bases in between. CDR1 is SGHRS and CDR2 is YFSETQ in the germline V gene. The CDR3 DNA reads as TGCGCCAGCAGCAGGACTGCGGGCTCTGGAAACACCATATATTTT. It encodes CASSRTAGSGNTIYF.

There are a few counts of this clonotype. V and J are TRBV3-1 and TRBJ1-1; D might be TRBD1 (5 bases). The CDR3 is 15 residues long. Germline V gene sequence: CDR1 LGHDT, CDR2 YNNKEL (reference sequence). Trimming stripped 6 bases from V and 3 bases from J, with 17 bases between. CDR3 region: CASSFRRGQDTEAFF. In DNA, the CDR3 is TGTGCCAGCAGTTTCCGCCGGGGCCAGGACACTGAAGCTTTCTTT.

The chain employs TRBV20-1 and TRBJ2-1; a weak D match, TRBD2 (7 bases). The CDR3 spans 15 residues. Germline-derived CDR1 and CDR2 are DFQATT and SNEGSKA (reference sequence). V lost 2 bases to trimming and J lost 8 bases, with 19 bases between them. DNA for the CDR3: TGCAGTGCTAGACTAAGGGGGAGGGCCAAGGATGAGCAGTTCTTC. Amino acids: CSARLRGRAKDEQFF.

This clonotype is a singleton in its sample. This chain joins TRBV7-9 and TRBJ2-5; D not certain. Germline assignment: CDR1 SEHNR and CDR2 FQNEAQ (reference sequence). The CDR3 runs 12 residues. Trimming pared 3 bases from V and 5 bases from J, leaving 7 bases between. CDR3 nucleotides: TGTGCCAGCAGCTTGATGTTGGAGACCCAGTACTTC. It codes for CASSLMLETQYF.

The rearrangement uses TRBV6-1 and TRBJ2-1, with 8 bases matching TRBD1. The CDR3 has 16 residues. Germline-derived CDR1 and CDR2 are MNHNS and SASEGT. J gave up 4 bases and V 7 bases, and 12 bases lay outside the gene matches. For the CDR3, the DNA is TGTGCCAGCATCCCGGGATGGGACAGGAGTTACAATGAGCAGTTCTTC. Translated: CASIPGWDRSYNEQFF.

V and J are TRBV2 and TRBJ2-1, with a possible D match to TRBD1 (8 bases). The germline CDR1 and CDR2 sequences are SNHLY and FYNNEI. This CDR3 has 17 residues. V lost 2 bases, J lost 2 bases, and 16 bases lay in between. The CDR3 DNA is TGTGCCAGCAGTGAATTTGGTACAGGGGGGGCCTACAATGAGCAGTTCTTC. Translating it yields CASSEFGTGGAYNEQFF.